Included here is one T cell receptor (beta chain) sequence, with context. Antigen unknown. This entry belongs to a study of OX40 agonist ivuxolimab in advanced cancers. About the study: Across the patients, intravenous ivuxolimab was delivered every 2 weeks at 0.01 to 10 mg/kg. Eligibility admitted prior anti-PD-1, anti-PD-L1 or anti-CTLA-4 therapy; about 39% had some. Notes on the study in general: The authors also found low normalized T-cell clonal expansion in some nonresponders.

Profiled with immunoSEQ multiplex PCR; TCRdb holds only in-frame clones, not every one. The table has 30,000 to 40,000 clones, 80% to 95% seen once. Germline V gene lookup returns CDR1 SNHLY and CDR2 FYNNEI. This CDR3 spans 13 amino acids. This clonotype was sampled from an adult with an advanced solid tumor such as melanoma, head and neck, liver or kidney cancer. The chain carries TRBV2 and TRBJ2-5; a possible D gene is TRBD1 (5 bases). The better agreement between TRBJ2-7 and the DNA end casts doubt on the J call. This specimen consisted of CD4+ or CD8+ T cells sorted from blood, obtained in a trial of the OX40 agonist ivuxolimab. The CDR3 DNA reads as TGTGCCAGCAAGGTTGACAGCTCCTACGAGCAGTACTTC. This translates into CASKVDSSYEQYF.